These 30 T cell receptor beta chains came from one sample sequenced in a study of blood T cell repertoires in COVID-19 (dated by TCRdb to the early 2020s). The method was the immunoSEQ multiplex PCR assay. TCRdb took this table from immuneACCESS and kept in-frame rearrangements with V and J called. Such tables lack part of the clones; where checked against another copy, unresolved V genes explain under half of the gap, and the rest is unexplained. The sample has about 300,000 clones on record, more than 85% of them singletons. 1% to 1.5% of the sample goes to the ten largest clones. Sequences were obtained from peripheral blood. These receptors were taken from a man in his sixties or seventies with acute or convalescent COVID-19.

This clone was observed many times. V gene TRBV7-2 combines with J gene TRBJ2-1, with a possible D match to TRBD2 (5 bases). The length of the CDR3 is 15 residues. The V gene lost 4 bases and the J gene lost 0 bases, with 10 bases spanning the gap. CDR1 and CDR2 from the germline V gene are SGHTA and FQGNSA. Here the CDR3 reads CASSSDWSSYNEQFF. The DNA of the CDR3 is TGTGCCAGCAGCTCGGACTGGAGCTCCTACAATGAGCAGTTCTTC.

The chain employs TRBV7-2 and TRBJ2-7, with 7 positions matching TRBD2. Per germline, CDR1 SGHTA and CDR2 FQGNSA. V was pared by 8 bases and J by 3 bases, with 7 bases of the junction left unmatched. The length of the CDR3 is 13 residues. CDR3 loop: CASGTGGYYEQYF. CDR3 DNA: TGTGCCAGCGGGACGGGAGGATACTACGAGCAGTACTTC.

This chain uses TRBV6-2 or TRBV6-3 with TRBJ2-1, with 14 bases lining up with TRBD2. This CDR3 contains 18 residues. With V trimmed by 5 bases and J by 0 bases, 6 bases remained unmatched. The germline V gene encodes CDR1 MNHEY and CDR2 SVGEGT. The CDR3 DNA sequence: TGTGCCAGCAGTGGACTAGCGGGGGGCCGGAGCTCCTACAATGAGCAGTTCTTC. Its translation is CASSGLAGGRSSYNEQFF.

The chain links TRBV6-4 to TRBJ2-2; D gene uncertain. V dropped 3 bases and J dropped 1 base, with 3 bases sitting between them. The CDR3 sequence is 13 residues long. CDR1 is MRHNA and CDR2 is SNTAGT in the germline V gene. The CDR3: CASSDMNTGELFF. The CDR3 DNA reads as TGTGCCAGCAGTGATATGAACACCGGGGAGCTGTTTTTT.

V gene TRBV7-8 combines with J gene TRBJ2-6, with a possible D match to TRBD2 (5 bases). Between the trimmed V and J ends, which lost 8 bases and 2 bases, there was a span of 10 bases. This CDR3 has 14 amino acids. Germline V gene data show CDR1 as SGHVS and CDR2 as FQNEAQ. The CDR3 coding sequence is TGTGCCAGCTTACTCGGGGCTGGGGCCAACGTCCTGACTTTC. This translates into CASLLGAGANVLTF.

V and J are TRBV14 and TRBJ2-1; the D is unclear. The CDR3 is 13 residues long. Germline CDR1 SGHDN, CDR2 FVKESK. The ends were cut back, 6 bases at V and 3 bases at J, with 9 bases in the middle. CDR3 in DNA: TGTGCCAGCAGTTCCAGAAACTACAATGAGCAGTTCTTC. Its translation: CASSSRNYNEQFF.

This chain uses TRBV5-6 with TRBJ2-7; weak D call: TRBD2 (7 bases). CDR3 length: 16 residues. V lost 1 base, J lost 4 bases, and 18 bases lay in between. Germline-derived CDR1 and CDR2 are SGHDT and YYEEEE. CDR3 amino acids: CASSLSRGGREYEQYF. The CDR3 bases are TGTGCCAGCAGCTTGTCGCGCGGGGGCAGGGAATACGAGCAGTACTTC.

The chain has TRBV3-1 (or the pseudogene TRBV3-2) and TRBJ1-5; no definite D call. Trimming left V 3 bases short and J 6 bases short, with 6 bases between. The CDR3 contains 12 residues. From germline, CDR1 is LGHDT and CDR2 YNNKEL (reference sequence). The CDR3 DNA reads TGTGCCAGCAGCCACGGCGGTCAGCCCCAGCATTTT. As protein: CASSHGGQPQHF.

V gene TRBV11-2 combines with J gene TRBJ2-2; D gene unclear. Trimming pared 0 bases from V and 6 bases from J, leaving 8 bases between. CDR3 length: 14 residues. CDR1 is SGHAT, CDR2 FQNNGV, per germline. The CDR3 region is CASSLDVGSGELFF. CDR3 nucleotides: TGTGCCAGCAGCTTAGATGTCGGGTCCGGGGAGCTGTTTTTT.

The genes are TRBV14 and TRBJ1-5; D gene uncertain. The germline CDR1 and CDR2 sequences are SGHDN and FVKESK. The ends were cut back, 4 bases at V and 7 bases at J, with 8 bases in the middle. The CDR3 sequence is 12 residues long. CDR3 loop: CASSLAEQPQHF. Written as DNA, the CDR3 is TGTGCCAGCAGCCTTGCCGAGCAGCCCCAGCATTTT.

This clone has just a few counts. This chain connects TRBV2 to TRBJ1-1; D gene uncertain. Germline CDR1 reads SNHLY; CDR2 reads FYNNEI. V lost 6 bases and J 1 base, leaving 9 bases between the germline ends. This CDR3 region has 13 residues. In DNA, the CDR3 is TGTGCCAGCAGCGCCGACAAGAACACTGAAGCTTTCTTT. Protein sequence: CASSADKNTEAFF.

This chain joins TRBV6-2 or TRBV6-3 and TRBJ1-6; unclear D gene. Germline lookup yields CDR1 MNHEY and CDR2 SVGEGT. The CDR3 runs 16 residues. Trimming stripped 5 bases from V and 5 bases from J, with 16 bases between. The DNA of the CDR3 is TGTGCCAGCAGTGATGGGAGGAATTATAATAATTCACCCCTCCACTTT. Residues: CASSDGRNYNNSPLHF.

This rearrangement joins TRBV9 to TRBJ2-7; TRBD1 might be the D (7 bases). The CDR3 consists of 15 residues. V lost 3 bases and J 4 bases, leaving 17 bases between the germline ends. Germline CDR1 and CDR2: SGDLS and YYNGEE. The CDR3 DNA sequence: TGTGCCAGCAGCGCAGGGGGTAGCGGAGATTACGAGCAGTACTTC. Protein: CASSAGGSGDYEQYF.

This chain uses TRBV7-7 with TRBJ2-7; 9 bases fit TRBD1. Germline CDR1 SSHAT, CDR2 FNYEAQ (reference sequence). CDR3 size: 13 residues. J was trimmed by 6 bases and V by 6 bases; bases with no gene match: 6. The CDR3 here is CASSRDRAGEQYF. CDR3 in DNA: TGTGCCAGCAGTCGGGACAGGGCTGGCGAGCAGTACTTC. Complete variable domain (other parts from reference TRBV7-7 and TRBJ2-7): GAGVSQSPRYKVTKRGQDVTLRCDPISSHATLYWYQQALGQGPEFLTYFNYEAQPDKSGLPSDRFSAERPEGSISTLTIQRTEQRDSAMYRCASSRDRAGEQYFGPGTRLTVT.

This chain connects TRBV2 to TRBJ1-2, with D maybe TRBD1 (6 bases). The CDR3 is 16 amino acids. From germline, CDR1 is SNHLY and CDR2 FYNNEI. Trimming removed 6 bases from V and 0 bases from J, with 17 bases in between. The CDR3 DNA follows: TGTGCCAGCAGCCCACTTGGACAGCCCTCTAACTATGGCTACACCTTC. Translation gives CASSPLGQPSNYGYTF. The variable domain in full, completed from reference TRBV2 and TRBJ1-2, reads EPEVTQTPSHQVTQMGQEVILRCVPISNHLYFYWYRQILGQKVEFLVSFYNNEISEKSEIFDDQFSVERPDGSNFTLKIRSTKLEDSAMYFCASSPLGQPSNYGYTFGSGTRLTVV.

The chain recombines TRBV7-2 with TRBJ1-1, with 10 bases aligning to TRBD1. The junction had 7 bases not matched to a gene; V was cut back by 3 bases and J by 6 bases. The germline gives CDR1 SGHTA, CDR2 FQGNSA. The CDR3 contains 15 residues. The CDR3 sequence is CASSLRAGTGAEAFF. The CDR3 DNA sequence: TGTGCCAGCAGCTTGAGGGCCGGGACAGGGGCTGAAGCTTTCTTT.

This clone was seen a few times. The CDR3 protein is CASSRDRTQYF. The CDR3 DNA sequence: TGTGCCAGCAGCCGAGACAGGACCCAGTACTTC. The chain carries TRBV3-1 (or the pseudogene TRBV3-2) and TRBJ2-5; TRBD1 is a possible D gene (5 bases). CDR3 length equals 11 residues. Germline lookup yields CDR1 LGHDT and CDR2 YNNKEL (reference sequence). V lost 4 bases, J lost 7 bases, and 7 bases lay in between.

This chain uses TRBV19 with TRBJ2-4, with TRBD1 matching 9 bases. V was clipped by 6 bases and J by 2 bases; unmatched bases: 5. The CDR3 loop spans 15 amino acids. The germline gives CDR1 LNHDA, CDR2 SQIVND (reference sequence). Here the CDR3 reads CASRGQGMTKNIQYF. DNA of the CDR3: TGTGCCAGTAGGGGACAGGGTATGACCAAAAACATTCAGTACTTC.

The chain has TRBV6-2 or TRBV6-3 and TRBJ2-7; D is perhaps TRBD2 (6 bases). Germline CDR1 MNHEY, CDR2 SVGEGT. Trimming cost V 6 bases and J 6 bases, with 18 bases left between them. The CDR3 has 14 amino acids. The CDR3 loop is CASSLSGSGSEQYF. The CDR3 nucleotides are TGTGCCAGCAGCCTCAGCGGGTCCGGCTCCGAGCAGTACTTC.

Worth noting for this clone: Other DNA sequences in the sample encode the same CDR3. This chain joins TRBV9 and TRBJ1-6, with 7 bases lining up with TRBD1. The CDR3 sequence is 13 residues long. Trimming removed 0 bases from V and 9 bases from J; junction bases left unmatched: 0. Germline V gene sequence: CDR1 SGDLS, CDR2 YYNGEE. DNA of the CDR3: TGTGCCAGCAGCGTAGGACAGGGTTCACCCCTCCACTTT. Translation gives CASSVGQGSPLHF.

The chain couples TRBV6-5 to TRBJ1-4, with 8 bases that match TRBD1. Losses at the gene ends were 4 bases for V and 7 bases for J; bases not matched to a gene: 5. The germline CDR1 and CDR2 sequences are MNHEY and SVGAGI. This CDR3 is 14 amino acids long. CDR3 bases: TGTGCCAGCAGTTTAACGACAGGGGTTGAAAAACTGTTTTTT. As protein: CASSLTTGVEKLFF.

This chain connects TRBV6-5 to TRBJ1-1; possibly TRBD1 for D (5 bases). V shed 6 bases and J shed 4 bases, with 12 bases lying between them. Germline V gene data show CDR1 as MNHEY and CDR2 as SVGAGI. There are 13 residues in the CDR3. This chain's CDR3 is CASRVRAGTEAFF. The CDR3 DNA is TGTGCCAGCAGAGTCAGGGCTGGCACTGAAGCTTTCTTT.

This chain uses TRBV30 with TRBJ2-3, with D possibly being TRBD2 (6 bases). From germline, CDR1 is GTSNPN and CDR2 SVGIG (reference sequence). The V and J ends lost 7 bases and 0 bases respectively, with 11 bases between them. The CDR3 runs to 13 residues. The CDR3 DNA follows: TGTGCCTTAGCGGCGGGAAGCACAGATACGCAGTATTTT. The encoded protein is CALAAGSTDTQYF. The full variable domain, in which reference TRBV30 and TRBJ2-3 provide the parts outside the CDR3, is SQTIHQWPATLVQPVGSPLSLECTVEGTSNPNLYWYRQAAGRGLQLLFYSVGIGQISSEVPQNLSASRPQDRQFILSSKKLLLSDSGFYLCALAAGSTDTQYFGPGTRLTVL.

CDR3 in DNA: TGTGCCAGCAGTACCAGGACAGGGGGGTATGGCTACACCTTC. Protein sequence: CASSTRTGGYGYTF. This sequence joins TRBV6-2 or TRBV6-3 and TRBJ1-2; 10 bases match TRBD1. CDR3 length equals 14 residues. Losses at the gene ends were 5 bases for V and 5 bases for J; bases not matched to a gene: 5. CDR1 is MNHEY, CDR2 SVGEGT, per germline.

The chain joins TRBV5-1 to TRBJ1-1; D not resolved. The CDR3 covers 14 residues. Trimming left V 4 bases short and J 1 base short, with 11 bases between. From germline, CDR1 is SGHRS and CDR2 YFSETQ. Written as DNA, the CDR3 is TGCGCCAGCAGCGACCGGATAGCGAACACTGAAGCTTTCTTT. Protein sequence: CASSDRIANTEAFF. Looking up the rest from reference TRBV5-1 and TRBJ1-1 gives the full variable domain: KAGVTQTPRYLIKTRGQQVTLSCSPISGHRSVSWYQQTPGQGLQFLFEYFSETQRNKGNFPGRFSGRQFSNSRSEMNVSTLELGDSALYLCASSDRIANTEAFFGQGTRLTVV.

This clone was detected a few times. The CDR3: CASSLVSLASTDTQYF. In DNA form, the CDR3 reads TGCGCCAGCAGCTTGGTGTCTCTAGCGAGCACAGATACGCAGTATTTT. J is TRBJ2-3 and V is TRBV5-1; possible D gene TRBD2, 6 bases. Trimming stripped 0 bases from V and 0 bases from J, with 11 bases between. The CDR3 length is 16 residues. Germline CDR1 reads SGHRS; CDR2 reads YFSETQ.

V gene TRBV28 combines with J gene TRBJ2-3; 9 bases are shared with TRBD2. Germline CDR1 and CDR2: MDHEN and SYDVKM. The CDR3 runs to 17 residues. V shed 2 bases and J 2 bases; nucleotides not matched to a gene: 8. The CDR3 protein is CASSLPGLAGSTDTQYF. The CDR3 DNA sequence: TGTGCCAGCAGTTTACCGGGGCTAGCGGGATCCACAGATACGCAGTATTTT.

This rearrangement joins TRBV10-1 to TRBJ2-3; D may be TRBD2 (5 bases). This CDR3 comprises 15 residues. V lost 0 bases to trimming and J lost 2 bases, with 9 bases between them. Germline loops: CDR1 WNHNN, CDR2 SYGVQD (reference sequence). The CDR3 region is CASSESGRDTDTQYF. Here the CDR3 DNA reads TGCGCCAGCAGTGAGTCTGGGAGAGACACAGATACGCAGTATTTT.

V gene TRBV19 combines with J gene TRBJ1-2; D not resolved. V shed 4 bases and J shed 3 bases, with 9 bases lying between them. The CDR3 has 13 amino acids. Germline V gene sequence: CDR1 LNHDA, CDR2 SQIVND (reference sequence). DNA of the CDR3: TGTGCCAGTAGTACTTCAGGTGACTATGGCTACACCTTC. The encoded protein is CASSTSGDYGYTF.

The rearrangement joins TRBV30 to TRBJ2-7; 8 nucleotides agree with TRBD2. The trim removed 0 bases at V and 3 bases at J, leaving 7 bases unmatched. CDR1 is GTSNPN and CDR2 is SVGIG in the germline V gene (reference sequence). CDR3 length: 15 amino acids. CDR3 loop: CAWSVRGGPNYEQYF. DNA of the CDR3: TGTGCCTGGAGTGTACGCGGGGGGCCTAACTACGAGCAGTACTTC.